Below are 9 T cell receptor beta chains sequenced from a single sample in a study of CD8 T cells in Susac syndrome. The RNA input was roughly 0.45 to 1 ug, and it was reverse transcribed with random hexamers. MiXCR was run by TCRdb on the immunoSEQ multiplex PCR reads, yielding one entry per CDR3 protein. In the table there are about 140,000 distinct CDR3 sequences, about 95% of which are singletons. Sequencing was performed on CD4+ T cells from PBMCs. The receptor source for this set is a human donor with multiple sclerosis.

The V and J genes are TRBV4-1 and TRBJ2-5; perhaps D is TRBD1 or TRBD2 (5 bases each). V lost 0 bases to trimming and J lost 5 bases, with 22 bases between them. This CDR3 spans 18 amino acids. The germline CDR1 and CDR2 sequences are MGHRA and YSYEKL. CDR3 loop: CASSQDWDGRAKSETQYF. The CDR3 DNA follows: TGCGCCAGCAGCCAAGATTGGGACGGAAGGGCGAAGAGCGAGACCCAGTACTTC.

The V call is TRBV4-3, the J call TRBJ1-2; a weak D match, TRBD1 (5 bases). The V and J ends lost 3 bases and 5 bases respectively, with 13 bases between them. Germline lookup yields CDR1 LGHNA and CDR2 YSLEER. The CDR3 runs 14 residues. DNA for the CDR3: TGCGCCAGCAGCCAGAGTCAGGGTCGATATGGCTACACCTTC. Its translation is CASSQSQGRYGYTF.

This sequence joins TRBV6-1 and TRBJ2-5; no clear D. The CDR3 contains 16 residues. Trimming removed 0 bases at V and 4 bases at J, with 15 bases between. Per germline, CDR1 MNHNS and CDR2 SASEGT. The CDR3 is CASSEAGLGTGETQYF. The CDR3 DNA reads TGTGCCAGCAGTGAAGCGGGCCTGGGAACGGGAGAGACCCAGTACTTC.

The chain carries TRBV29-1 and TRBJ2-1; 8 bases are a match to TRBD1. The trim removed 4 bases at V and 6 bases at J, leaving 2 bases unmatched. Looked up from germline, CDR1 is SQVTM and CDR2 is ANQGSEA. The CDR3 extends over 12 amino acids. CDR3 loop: CSVGTGGNEQFF. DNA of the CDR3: TGCAGCGTTGGTACAGGGGGCAATGAGCAGTTCTTC.

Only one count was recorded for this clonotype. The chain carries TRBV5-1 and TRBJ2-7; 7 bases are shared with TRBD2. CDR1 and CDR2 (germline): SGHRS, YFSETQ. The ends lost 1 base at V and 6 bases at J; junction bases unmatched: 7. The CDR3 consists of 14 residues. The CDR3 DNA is TGCGCCAGCAGCTTGTGGGCGGGGGACCGCGAGCAGTACTTC. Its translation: CASSLWAGDREQYF.

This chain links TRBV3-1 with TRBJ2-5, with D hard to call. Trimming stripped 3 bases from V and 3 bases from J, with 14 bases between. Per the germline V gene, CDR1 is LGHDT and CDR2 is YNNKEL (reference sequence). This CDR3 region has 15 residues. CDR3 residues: CASSHTPDSKETQYF. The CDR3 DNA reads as TGTGCCAGCAGCCACACTCCGGATTCAAAAGAGACCCAGTACTTC.

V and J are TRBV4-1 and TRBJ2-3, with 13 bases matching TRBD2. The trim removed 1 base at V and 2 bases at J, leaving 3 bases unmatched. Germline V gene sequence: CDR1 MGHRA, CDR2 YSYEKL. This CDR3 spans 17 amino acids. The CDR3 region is CASSQAGLAGYTDTQYF. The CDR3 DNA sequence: TGCGCCAGCAGCCAAGCGGGACTAGCGGGATACACAGATACGCAGTATTTT.

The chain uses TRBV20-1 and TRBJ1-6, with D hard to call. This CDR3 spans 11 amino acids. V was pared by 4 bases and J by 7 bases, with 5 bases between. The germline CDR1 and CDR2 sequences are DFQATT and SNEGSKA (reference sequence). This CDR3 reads CSAKGNSPLHF. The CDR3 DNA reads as TGCAGTGCTAAAGGGAATTCACCCCTCCACTTT.

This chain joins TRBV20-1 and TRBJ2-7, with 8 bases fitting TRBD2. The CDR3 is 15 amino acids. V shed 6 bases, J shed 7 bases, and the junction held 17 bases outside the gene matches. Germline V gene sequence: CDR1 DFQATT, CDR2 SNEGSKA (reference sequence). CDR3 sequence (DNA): TGCAGTGCCTCAGGTGGGGTCGGGGGGGAAAAAGAGCAGTACTTC. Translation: CSASGGVGGEKEQYF.